Listed below are T cell receptor beta chains from one sample, sequenced in a study of blood T cell repertoires in COVID-19. This table comes from immunoSEQ multiplex PCR, and its TCRdb copy is limited to in-frame clones, with some not included. Of some 250,000 clones in the sample, approximately 86% were seen once. The source material was peripheral blood. Receptors originate from a man in his thirties or forties with active or convalescent COVID-19. Both conserved end residues are part of each CDR3. A D gene is named only where the DNA matches it firmly. Not every row has a clone size; where given, it reads once, few, many or a size class.

TRBV7-7,-,TRBJ2-5,TRBD2,CASSFWEGRGTQYF,TGTGCCAGCAGCTTCTGGGAGGGGAGGGGGACCCAGTACTTC
TRBV4-3,-,TRBJ2-1,-,CASSDWSGGYNEQFF,TGCGCCAGCAGCGATTGGTCAGGGGGGTACAATGAGCAGTTCTTC
TRBV27,-,TRBJ2-1,-,CASLGDYNEQFF,TGTGCCAGCCTCGGGGATTACAATGAGCAGTTCTTC
TRBV27,-,TRBJ2-2,-,CASSGNTGELFF,TGTGCCAGCAGCGGGAACACCGGGGAGCTGTTTTTT
TRBV9,-,TRBJ2-3,-,CASSLGPSTDTQYF,TGTGCCAGCAGCCTCGGTCCTTCCACAGATACGCAGTATTTT
TRBV5-1,-,TRBJ1-2,TRBD1,CASSSTGGDYGYTF,TGCGCCAGCAGCTCGACAGGGGGCGACTATGGCTACACCTTC
TRBV19,few,TRBJ2-3,-,CASSQGALWAQTQTSTDTQYF,TGTGCCAGTAGCCAGGGTGCCCTTTGGGCCCAAACCCAAACATCCACAGATACGCAGTATTTT
TRBV19,-,TRBJ1-2,-,CASSRDKGNYGYTF,TGTGCCAGTAGTCGGGACAAGGGGAACTATGGCTACACCTTC
TRBV7-2,-,TRBJ2-1,TRBD1,CASIRQGSYNEQFF,TGTGCCAGCATCCGACAGGGGAGCTACAATGAGCAGTTCTTC
TRBV5-1,once,TRBJ2-2,TRBD1,CASSLGALTGDRTGELFF,TGCGCCAGCAGCTTGGGGGCCTTGACAGGGGATAGAACCGGGGAGCTGTTTTTT
TRBV27,-,TRBJ1-3,TRBD1,CASSLTGPEAGNTIYF,TGTGCCAGCAGTTTGACAGGGCCCGAAGCAGGGAACACCATATATTTT
TRBV7-5,-,TRBJ1-5,-,CARSYTTGIGFQPQHF,TGTGCCAGAAGTTACACGACAGGGATAGGCTTTCAGCCCCAGCATTTT
TRBV10-1,-,TRBJ1-1,-,CASSGGPSNTEAFF,TGCGCCAGCAGTGGGGGGCCGTCGAACACTGAAGCTTTCTTT
TRBV19,-,TRBJ1-5,-,CASGRVQGQHF,TGTGCCAGTGGCAGGGTTCAGGGCCAGCATTTT
TRBV19,-,TRBJ2-2,-,CASRAGANTGELFF,TGTGCCAGTAGGGCGGGCGCGAACACCGGGGAGCTGTTTTTT
TRBV9,-,TRBJ1-1,-,CASSASTGTEAFF,TGTGCCAGCAGCGCAAGTACGGGCACTGAAGCTTTCTTT
TRBV3-1/TRBV3-2,-,TRBJ1-5,-,CASSQDSAYSNQPQHF,TGTGCCAGCAGCCAAGACTCCGCGTATAGCAATCAGCCCCAGCATTTT
TRBV2,-,TRBJ2-1,-,CASSPGTVYNEQFF,TGTGCCAGCAGCCCGGGAACGGTATACAATGAGCAGTTCTTC
TRBV19,-,TRBJ2-3,TRBD1,CASSIGKGQNTDTQYF,TGTGCCAGTAGTATCGGGAAGGGACAGAACACAGATACGCAGTATTTT
TRBV6-5,few,TRBJ2-2,-,CASTLQTGNTGELFF,TGTGCCAGCACCTTGCAAACAGGGAACACCGGGGAGCTGTTTTTT
TRBV4-2,-,TRBJ2-3,-,CASSPIAGDTQYF,TGTGCCAGCAGCCCTATTGCCGGAGATACGCAGTATTTT
TRBV11-2,once,TRBJ1-4,TRBD1,CASSKGQGDEKLFF,TGTGCCAGCAGCAAGGGACAGGGGGATGAAAAACTGTTTTTT
TRBV19,-,TRBJ1-3,-,CASSANGNTIYF,TGTGCCAGTAGCGCGAATGGAAACACCATATATTTT
TRBV2,-,TRBJ2-3,TRBD2,CASSEYLAGGTDTQYF,TGTGCCAGCAGTGAATACCTAGCGGGGGGCACAGATACGCAGTATTTT
TRBV5-5,-,TRBJ2-7,-,CASSPRQAYYEQYF,TGTGCCAGCAGCCCTAGACAGGCTTACTACGAGCAGTACTTC
TRBV7-9,once,TRBJ1-1,-,CASSYQFAFF,TGTGCCAGCAGCTACCAGTTTGCTTTCTTT
TRBV6-5,once,TRBJ2-3,-,CAPMVGGSTDTQYF,TGTGCCCCCATGGTTGGAGGGAGCACAGATACGCAGTATTTT
TRBV11-3,once,TRBJ1-1,-,CASSFRSFTEAFF,TGTGCCAGCAGCTTCAGGTCTTTCACTGAAGCTTTCTTT
TRBV5-5,-,TRBJ1-2,-,CASSPIEGPSGYTF,TGTGCCAGCAGCCCAATCGAGGGTCCGTCTGGCTACACCTTC
TRBV18,-,TRBJ2-5,TRBD2,CASSLAGDETQYF,TGTGCCAGCTCACTAGCGGGGGATGAGACCCAGTACTTC
TRBV7-9,-,TRBJ2-5,-,CASSLVAVQTQYF,TGTGCCAGCAGCTTAGTAGCCGTCCAGACCCAGTACTTC
TRBV9,few,TRBJ1-2,TRBD1,CASSGYRGEEGYTF,TGTGCCAGCAGCGGTTACAGGGGTGAGGAGGGCTACACCTTC
TRBV7-2,-,TRBJ2-5,-,CASSWVAGQQETQYF,TGTGCCAGCAGCTGGGTCGCAGGGCAGCAAGAGACCCAGTACTTC
TRBV5-6,-,TRBJ2-4,-,CASTPGWERGSGRDF,TGTGCCAGCACCCCGGGATGGGAAAGGGGTAGCGGAAGAGACTTC
TRBV19,-,TRBJ1-1,TRBD1,CASSATGTGERGAFF,TGTGCCAGTAGTGCCACCGGGACAGGAGAAAGGGGAGCTTTCTTT
TRBV4-2,-,TRBJ1-6,TRBD1,CASSPRTGGDSPLHF,TGTGCCAGCAGCCCTCGAACAGGGGGGGATTCACCCCTCCACTTT
TRBV23-1,-,TRBJ1-2,TRBD1,CASGPGGANYGYTF,TGCGCCAGCGGGCCAGGGGGAGCTAACTATGGCTACACCTTC
TRBV6-4,-,TRBJ2-3,TRBD2,CASSGLAGDTQYF,TGTGCCAGCAGTGGGCTAGCGGGGGATACGCAGTATTTT
TRBV7-2,-,TRBJ1-1,-,CASSLGSSNTEAFF,TGTGCCAGCAGCTTAGGGAGTTCGAACACTGAAGCTTTCTTT
TRBV14,-,TRBJ2-1,TRBD2,CASSQLMSGGAEQFF,TGTGCCAGCAGCCAACTCATGAGCGGGGGGGCGGAGCAGTTCTTC
TRBV4-1,-,TRBJ1-2,-,CASRFSEEANYGYTF,TGCGCCAGCAGATTCTCAGAAGAAGCTAACTATGGCTACACCTTC
TRBV2,-,TRBJ2-7,-,CASRTAGYEQYF,TGTGCCAGCCGGACAGCCGGCTACGAGCAGTACTTC
TRBV2,-,TRBJ2-7,TRBD2,CASTGPSGLSEQYF,TGTGCCAGCACTGGCCCTAGCGGTCTAAGCGAGCAGTACTTC
TRBV24-1,-,TRBJ2-1,TRBD2,CATSEGTGGLFF,TGTGCCACCAGTGAGGGGACGGGGGGACTGTTCTTC
TRBV18,-,TRBJ1-4,TRBD1,CASSSTQGATNEKLFF,TGTGCCAGCTCATCCACACAGGGGGCAACTAATGAAAAACTGTTTTTT
TRBV19,-,TRBJ2-3,-,CASSSMAGTDTQYF,TGTGCCAGTAGTAGCATGGCGGGCACAGATACGCAGTATTTT
TRBV5-4,-,TRBJ2-1,-,CASSFFDTVIENEQFF,TGTGCCAGCAGCTTCTTTGACACAGTTATAGAGAATGAGCAGTTCTTC
TRBV3-1/TRBV3-2,-,TRBJ1-3,TRBD1,CASSRDRAGNTIYF,TGTGCCAGCAGCCGGGACAGGGCTGGAAACACCATATATTTT
TRBV5-1,-,TRBJ2-7,TRBD2,CASSLVVGTNYEQYF,TGCGCCAGCAGCTTGGTTGTAGGGACTAACTACGAGCAGTACTTC
TRBV29-1,few,TRBJ2-7,-,CSVDADGDEQYF,TGCAGCGTTGACGCGGACGGGGACGAGCAGTACTTC
TRBV27,few,TRBJ2-1,TRBD2,CASSLSLAGDNEQFF,TGTGCCAGCAGTTTAAGCCTAGCGGGGGACAATGAGCAGTTCTTC
TRBV7-2,-,TRBJ1-3,TRBD1,CASSSQGKGNTIYF,TGTGCCAGCAGCTCACAGGGGAAAGGAAACACCATATATTTT
TRBV5-6,once,TRBJ2-5,TRBD1,CASSIGQGLGTQYF,TGTGCCAGCAGCATCGGACAGGGACTTGGGACCCAGTACTTC
TRBV2,-,TRBJ2-3,TRBD2,CASTSAGGNGGTDTQYF,TGTGCCAGCACCTCAGCGGGGGGGAATGGAGGCACAGATACGCAGTATTTT
TRBV28,-,TRBJ1-4,TRBD1,CASSPLDRPATNEKLFF,TGTGCCAGCAGTCCCCTGGACAGGCCGGCAACTAATGAAAAACTGTTTTTT